The clone carrying this T cell receptor beta chain was counted ten times or more. From about 0.4 ug of RNA, a library with molecular barcoded alpha/delta and beta/gamma adaptors was made. TCRdb reprocessed the reads via MiXCR and lists one record per CDR3 protein. The sample consists of 93,000 or so distinct CDR3 sequences, 20% to 25% of them appearing once. This entry comes from a study of read filtering for tumor transcriptome and immune sequencing. Per germline, CDR1 SGHTA and CDR2 FQGNSA. This CDR3 comprises 13 residues. The ends were cut back, 1 base at V and 5 bases at J, with 8 bases in the middle.

J is TRBJ2-5 and V is TRBV7-2, with D perhaps TRBD2 (6 bases). The sample taken for sequencing was a population of CD138-negative cells sorted from bone marrow. The receptor comes from a donor at least 40 years old with multiple myeloma. The chain's CDR3 is CASSLGGRETQYF. CDR3 sequence (DNA): TGTGCCAGCAGCTTAGGGGGGAGGGAGACCCAGTACTTC.